This T cell receptor (beta chain) was sequenced in a study of cytomegalovirus exposure and HLA in healthy donors listed by TCRdb under 2017. At the level of the whole study: According to a later analysis, one platform produced both the 100 to 150 validation repertoires and the 720 or so repertoires of the first cohort. To predict cytomegalovirus infection status, the study brought together high-throughput TCR immunosequencing, statistical association of individual TCRs with disease status, and machine learning. A separate validation cohort of roughly 110 different subjects was used in addition to the roughly 640-subject first cohort. The study was designed to test whether signatures of past pathogen exposure could be identified by cataloging public T cell receptors. Overall results and qualifications from the work: The validation cohort had no HLA typing available for a later analysis, so co-occurrence within that cohort was assessed over all 120 or so repertoires. While some public TCRs were present in many individuals, most TCR sequences turned up only very rarely across donors. Of the cluster scores, approximately 95% were above 0 in a later analysis, which found that TCRs clustered in the first cohort also tended to co-occur in the 90 to 150 validation repertoires. It was suggested by the authors that the approach could potentially be generalized to other disease states and immunological phenotypes. In vitro tests confirmed that three of the cytomegalovirus-associated TCR beta chains recognize cytomegalovirus antigens. The classifier was reported to diagnose cytomegalovirus status with high specificity and sensitivity in both the original cohort and the validation cohort. The study listed 164 TCR beta chains as associated with cytomegalovirus.

The CDR3, cysteine through phenylalanine, is 13 amino acids long. The entry retains the CDR3 DNA only, 39 bases that are in frame from base 1. A distance of 8 bases separates the germline ends of V and J, which lose 3 bases and 4 bases respectively. Reading the germline V gene gives CDR1 SGDLS and CDR2 YYNGEE. About this clone: What this receptor recognizes is not known. Per-base qualities were not stored, and no clone one base away is much larger.

The donors were included in the validation cohort of 120 subjects, a group kept apart from the roughly 670-subject first cohort. Receptor libraries were prepared by the immunoSEQ multiplex PCR assay. Processing in the source paper ran as follows. A statistical classification framework was built to diagnose cytomegalovirus status from the catalog of TCR beta chain sequences. TCRdb took over this immuneACCESS table, retaining in-frame rearrangements with V and J assigned. Such tables are incomplete; in checked studies, under half of the missing clones stem from an unresolved V gene, and the remainder is unexplained. V, J and clone size are taken as reported in that table, and D and trimming were inferred from the DNA itself. Across this sample there are 150,000 to 200,000 clones, with just under 90% seen only once. The ten largest clones take up approximately 1.5% of the sample.

This sequence was found in a woman aged 25 to 39 in good health and CMV-seronegative. The chain couples TRBV9 to TRBJ1-3; the D segment cannot be called with confidence. The specimen was PBMCs. CDR3 protein: CASSASSGNTIYF. The DNA is TGTGCCAGCAGCGCAAGCTCCGGAAACACCATATATTTT.